Listed below are T cell receptor beta chains from one sample, sequenced in a study of blood T cell repertoires in COVID-19. Repertoires were generated with immunoSEQ multiplex PCR, while TCRdb's copy carries only in-frame clones and drops some. Among 86,000 or so clones listed, 91% were seen once. Material for sequencing was peripheral blood. These receptors originate from a woman aged 45-65 years in a cohort sampled during active COVID-19. Both conserved end residues are part of each CDR3. Fields, in order: D gene, J gene, V gene, CDR3 protein, CDR3 DNA. A D gene is named only where the DNA matches it firmly.

.	TRBJ2-3	TRBV5-8	CASSLGRETDTQYF	TGTGCCAGCAGCTTGGGGAGGGAGACAGATACGCAGTATTTT
TRBD1	TRBJ1-1	TRBV5-1	CASNRAGQGTLRQAFF	TGCGCCAGCAACAGAGCGGGACAGGGGACTCTGAGACAAGCTTTCTTT
TRBD1	TRBJ1-1	TRBV3-1/TRBV3-2	CASSGTGAMNTEAFF	TGTGCCAGCTCCGGGACAGGTGCCATGAACACTGAAGCTTTCTTT
TRBD2	TRBJ2-1	TRBV6-5	CASRLGGSEGNEQFF	TGTGCCAGCAGGCTGGGCGGGAGTGAGGGGAATGAGCAGTTCTTC
TRBD1	TRBJ2-1	TRBV10-1	CASSGQGANEQFF	TGCGCCAGCAGCGGACAGGGCGCCAATGAGCAGTTCTTC
.	TRBJ1-1	TRBV7-8	CASSLAIPVEAFF	TGTGCCAGCAGCTTAGCGATCCCAGTTGAAGCTTTCTTT
TRBD2	TRBJ2-7	TRBV27	CASSPTGRAGDYEQYF	TGTGCCAGCAGTCCCACGGGGCGAGCGGGAGACTACGAGCAGTACTTC
.	TRBJ1-2	TRBV4-1	CASSPGVREPGAAYTF	TGCGCCAGCAGCCCGGGTGTCAGGGAACCCGGAGCCGCTTACACCTTC
.	TRBJ2-7	TRBV6-5	CASSRDRDNSYEQYF	TGTGCCAGCAGCCGAGATAGGGACAACTCCTACGAGCAGTACTTC
.	TRBJ1-1	TRBV27	CASRVPGHSEAFF	TGTGCCAGCAGAGTACCGGGACACAGTGAAGCTTTCTTT
TRBD1	TRBJ2-7	TRBV27	CASSLRTGGLASSYEQYF	TGTGCCAGCAGTCTCCGGACAGGGGGCTTAGCGAGCTCCTACGAGCAGTACTTC
TRBD1	TRBJ1-4	TRBV5-1	CASSSPGQGVVYEKLFF	TGCGCCAGCAGCTCACCGGGACAGGGGGTAGTATACGAAAAACTGTTTTTT
.	TRBJ2-2	TRBV18	CASSPGQLTGELFF	TGTGCCAGCTCACCGGGGCAGCTGACCGGGGAGCTGTTTTTT
.	TRBJ1-3	TRBV10-3	CAISEPAGGNTIYF	TGTGCCATCAGTGAGCCGGCAGGGGGAAACACCATATATTTT
TRBD2	TRBJ2-5	TRBV6-5	CASKGGRVQETQYF	TGTGCCAGCAAGGGCGGGAGGGTCCAAGAGACCCAGTACTTC
TRBD1	TRBJ1-1	TRBV28	CASGKDRDTEAFF	TGTGCCAGCGGTAAGGACAGGGACACTGAAGCTTTCTTT
.	TRBJ2-3	TRBV5-1	CASSLPRDTQYF	TGCGCCAGCAGCTTGCCCAGGGATACGCAGTATTTT